This T cell receptor beta chain was recovered during a study of T cells in Graves' hyperthyroidism and ophthalmopathy (dated by TCRdb to the late 2010s). Concerning the study at large: Peripheral blood was collected at initial diagnosis, before any treatment. To identify TCR V-J signatures that set the groups apart, the researchers used a discovery cohort of 100 patients, made up of 43 with Graves' ophthalmopathy and some 55 with stable Graves' hyperthyroidism. An independent validation cohort of 18 to 20 hyperthyroidism patients and over 15 patients who later progressed to ophthalmopathy tested prospective prediction of ophthalmopathy. For training and testing, the approximately 97 patients in the discovery cohort were randomly divided in a 7:3 ratio. In addition, the study compared T-cell repertoires in thyroid tissue and in blood from about 6 Graves' hyperthyroidism patients. Once sampling was done, hyperthyroidism patients were given methimazole at a starting dose of 30 mg daily, whereas ophthalmopathy patients were given high-dose intravenous methylprednisolone. According to the paper, TCR Vbeta CDR3 sequencing was carried out on 120 to 150 peripheral blood samples, which came from 40 to 45 ophthalmopathy, 75 to 80 hyperthyroidism and about 17 progressor patients. Overall results and qualifications from the work: In validation, the model predicted progression to ophthalmopathy with approximately 70% sensitivity and around 72% specificity, a median of 6.5 months before onset. Sample size was not statistically predetermined, and investigators were not blinded to group allocation. In cross-validation, a model built on a 13 V-J signature told ophthalmopathy apart from stable hyperthyroidism with under 90% sensitivity and approximately 81% specificity, and in testing the same model reached 80%/75%. Most expanded thyroid clonotypes (frequency above 0.001) were also detected in blood, a finding suggesting that blood repertoires may reflect thyroid immune responses.

Amplification of TCR beta CDR3 regions was carried out from RNA transcripts. For the first round of RT-PCR on the TCR CDR3, the HTBI primer set was used together with the Qiagen OneStep RT-PCR kit. A second multiplex PCR round built the libraries, followed by size selection and purification. Sequencing of the libraries was done on an Illumina HiSeq2000 using paired-end 100 bp reads. The original pipeline was this. SOAPnuke was used to process the raw data, with reads discarded if the reads contained adapters or uncalled bases, had a mean Phred below 15, or lacked an exact constant-primer or identifier match. COPE v1.2.5 was used to merge the high-quality paired reads, and each unique nucleotide sequence was defined as a clonotype. MiTCR v1.1 was used to align the clonotypes against IMGT TRBV, TRBD and TRBJ reference segments. The analysis included only V-J combinations with a frequency above 0.0001, which together covered around 99% of the repertoires. The TCS score was defined as F50 (clonal expansion) divided by E x V (chaos), with BLOSUM62-based TCRdist calculated between CDR3 peptides within each V-J. Welch's t-statistics and random forest reduced roughly 530 V-J features to around 14, which were used in a naive Bayes classifier (R e1071). The public sequencing data were trimmed at Q25 with fastp and processed into clonotypes with MiXCR by TCRdb, which kept only in-frame beta chains. All rows with the same CDR3 protein become a single entry with the most common DNA and genes. V and J calls and clone size were set by TCRdb, not the authors. Within this sample are under 350,000 distinct CDR3 sequences, with less than 30% of them counted one time only. Of the sample, approximately 30% falls within the top ten clones.

This clonotype was observed many times. No cognate antigen has been identified for it. Base quality data are lacking; no much larger clone is found one base away. Hyperthyroidism patients were newly diagnosed, with disease duration under 2 months, and aged 18 to 65 years. The study excluded patients with uncontrolled infections, other autoimmune diseases, pregnancy or lactation. Clinical symptoms, serum thyroxine and TRAb, thyroid ultrasound, and orbital computed tomography formed the basis for the diagnoses. Blood from progressor patients was drawn when they were first diagnosed with hyperthyroidism, before any ophthalmopathy symptoms appeared. PBMCs were isolated from around 10 ml of fresh peripheral blood by Ficoll-Paque density gradient centrifugation. Progressor patients were defined as those initially diagnosed with Graves' hyperthyroidism in whom ophthalmopathy developed during follow-up. Trizol reagent was used to extract total RNA, and RNA quality was then checked on an Agilent 2100 Bioanalyzer.

The sequence came from a man aged 40-55 years with Graves' hyperthyroidism that later progressed to Graves' ophthalmopathy. Sequenced input: blood.

CDR3 loop: CASSFGGHQPQHF. The sequenced DNA is TGTGCCAGCAGCTTTGGCGGGCATCAGCCCCAGCATTTT. This chain joins TRBV5-6 to TRBJ1-5; the D gene identity is not certain. Including cysteine and phenylalanine, the CDR3 has 13 amino acids. This entry keeps only the CDR3 DNA: 39 bases, framed from base 1. Trimming removed 2 bases from V and 5 bases from J, leaving 8 bases between the germline ends. The germline V gene provides CDR1 SGHDT and CDR2 YYEEEE.